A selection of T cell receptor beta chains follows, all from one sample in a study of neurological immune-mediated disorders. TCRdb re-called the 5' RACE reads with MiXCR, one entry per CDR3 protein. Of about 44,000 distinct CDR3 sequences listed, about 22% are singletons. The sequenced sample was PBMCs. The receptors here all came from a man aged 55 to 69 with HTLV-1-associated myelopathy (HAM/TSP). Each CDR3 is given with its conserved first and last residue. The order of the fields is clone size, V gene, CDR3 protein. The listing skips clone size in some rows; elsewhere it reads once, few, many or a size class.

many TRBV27 CASSPDRGRHIQYF
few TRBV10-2 CASSELQNTEAFF
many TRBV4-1 CASSQGRTNTIYF
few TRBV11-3 CASSLDLLAGGFTGELFF
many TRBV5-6 CASSHPDRADGYTF
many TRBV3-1 CASSATTPYEQYF
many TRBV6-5 CASRRTSGRKDTQYF
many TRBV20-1 CSARDLGTTGELFF
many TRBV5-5 CASSLRQSGSEQYF
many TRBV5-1 CASSTWGAGQNTGELFF
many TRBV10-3 CAISSRGDTEAFF
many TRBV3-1 CASSQESAGRERVTGELFF
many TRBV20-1 CSARDPGTSLYGYTF
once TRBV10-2 CASTSVGGYGYTF
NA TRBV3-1 CASSHDTRTYNEQFF
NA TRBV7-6 CASSLVREGEQYF
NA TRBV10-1 CASSVQGAKTSGSGYNEQFF
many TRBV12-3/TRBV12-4 CASSLVDSNQPQHF
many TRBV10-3 CAISITGGPDIQYF
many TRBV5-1 CASSLNGGEETQYF
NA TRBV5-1 CASSALGLASDMQYF
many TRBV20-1 CSARYPGLAGGPDTQYF
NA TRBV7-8 CASSLGGTHVYYEQYF
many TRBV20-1 CSARVREAQYF
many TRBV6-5 CASSMREASYEQYF
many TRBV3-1 CASSQDFGEGTDTQYF
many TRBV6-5 CASSYSPSGMNTEAFF
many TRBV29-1 CSVRQGNYEQYF
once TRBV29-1 CSALDRGSGELFF
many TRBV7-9 CASSPDGAGELFF
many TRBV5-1 CASSDSGLTGNTF
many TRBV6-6 CASSYEGEADEQYF
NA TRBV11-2 CASSIANTGELFF
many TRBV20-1 CSATTPTSYNEQFF
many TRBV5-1 CASTLTKGSRETQYF
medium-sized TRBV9 CASSVGGGDTQYF
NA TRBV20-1 CSAISRARYGYTF
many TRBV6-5 CASRPSAGAYNEQFF
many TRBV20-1 CSAPLPGLAGVGETQYF
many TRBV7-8 CASSLGGQGGAEAFF
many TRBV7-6 CASSLAGAGGGDTQYF
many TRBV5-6 CASSLRTGGPNYGYTF
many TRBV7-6 CASSPSTVANEKLFF
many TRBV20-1 CSARDFVLGQHSYNEQFF
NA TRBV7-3 CASSLTPGANTGELFF
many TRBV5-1 CASSLDGESTGELFF
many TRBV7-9 CASSLSRAGGNEQFF
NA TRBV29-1 CSVRMGNSNQPQHF
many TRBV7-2 CASSFGGVNTGELFF
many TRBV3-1 CASSQDLDKPPQIWDTGELFF
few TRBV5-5 CASSLNNLLNTEAFF
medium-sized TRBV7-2 CASSLGPPGTNFDDTQYF
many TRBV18 CASSPGGDQPQHF
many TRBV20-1 CSATTLTGQGTYNEQFF